This TCR beta chain was observed in a study of shared clonotypes between healthy human individuals (dated by TCRdb to the early 2020s). Broadly, across the study: Two women and a few men aged 18 to 49 years were included in the cohort. For each donor, CD4 naive and CD4 memory were each given three plates, CD8 naive was given two plates, and CD8 memory was given one plate. To estimate repertoire size and how much clonotypes are shared between individuals, the study performed deep sequencing of blood TCR repertoires from 4 to 6 healthy adults. To increase sequencing depth and limit assay-specific biases, different laboratories used diverse techniques to prepare libraries and sequence TCR repertoires. Per donor, leukapheresis produced somewhere between about 0.9 and 10 billion PBMCs. Here is what the overall study found, with its caveats: When a few donors were compared, the shared fraction of clonotypes was roughly 5% for naive CD4, around 3.5% for naive CD8, 2.3% for memory CD4, and 0.4% for memory CD8. Naive subsets generally had larger estimated clonotype richness than memory subsets did. Only blood was sampled, and tissue TCR repertoires likely differ from those in blood. Pairwise subsampling led to the expectation that sequencing depth would affect the degree of clonotype sharing among donors. Rarefaction of sorted-subset datasets indicated incomplete sequencing despite the large sequencing depth. The genetic and exposure-history diversity represented was limited by the small number of donors. Compared with non-shared clonotypes, clonotypes shared by all four sorted-subset donors had higher generation probabilities.

CDR1 and CDR2, per the germline V gene, are SGHRS and YFSETQ. CDR3 length: 15 amino acids, cysteine to phenylalanine. Only the CDR3 DNA is retained, 45 bases long and in frame from the first base. V is pared back by 3 bases and J by 5 bases, with 17 bases lying between the germline termini. As for this clone: Its antigen target is currently unknown. No much larger clone exists at a distance of one base, and base qualities are not known.

Using the deep immunoSEQ assay, TCR CDR3 regions were amplified from genomic DNA by multiplex PCR. Extracted genomic DNA from each cell subset was spread evenly across all wells of several immunoSEQ 96-well plates, with each plate serving as a replicate. For sorted subsets, approximately 190 ng genomic DNA, equal to tens of thousands of T cell genomes, was loaded into each replicate PCR. Purified libraries were quantified with a Qubit 3.0 fluorometer, sized on a Bioanalyzer 2100, and re-quantified with the KAPA Library Quantification kit. A separate single-read 150-cycle Illumina NextSeq 550 flow cell was used to sequence each immunoSEQ 96-well plate. On the study's bioinformatics: Because the immunoSEQ output held only junctional sequences and lacked quality scores, the filtering could not match the filtering applied to full-length reads. Sequences were annotated with PyIR, a Python wrapper for IgBLAST v1.9, using IMGT germline references to assign V/J genes and CDR3. Reads with weak V/J assignments (E-value above 1e-6), missing CDR3, stop codons, out-of-frame junctions, or ambiguous translated residues were removed. V3J clonotypes were defined as sequences sharing the same inferred V gene, J gene, and CDR3 amino acid sequence. To compute the percentage overlap between repertoires, the number of shared unique clonotypes was divided by the size of the smaller repertoire. Repertoire richness was assessed with RTK rarefaction, the Chao1 estimator, and Recon v2.1 estimates of unobserved clonotypes. Generation probabilities were computed with OLGA for all TCRbeta clonotypes obtained by the gDNA method from four donors. The table comes from immuneACCESS by way of TCRdb, which keeps in-frame sequences with V and J called. Part of the clones is missing from these tables; in studies checked, under half for an unresolved V gene and the rest for unknown reasons. V and J calls and clone size follow that table, whereas D and trimming were derived from the DNA. This sample gives 740,000 or so clones in total; about three quarters of them show up just once. 1.5% to 2% of the sample rests with the top ten.

Donors were healthy HIV-negative adults with no recently reported acute infections or vaccinations. Every donor was a Caucasian adult residing in Nashville, Tennessee, USA. CD4+ T cells were enriched through magnetic negative selection, after which naive cells were positively selected on CD45RA and the remaining negative fraction served as the memory subset. Blood was obtained by leukapheresis, after which PBMCs were separated by Ficoll-Histopaque density gradient centrifugation and cryopreserved in liquid nitrogen vapor phase. Purity and quantity of every magnetically sorted T cell population were checked by analytical flow cytometry. Genomic DNA was isolated from each sorted fraction and quantified by UV absorbance on a Nanodrop 2000c.

The material sequenced was memory CD4+ T cells sorted from blood. Sample cell subset or site, as interpreted from the label and publication: CD45RA-negative fraction. The sequence is built from TRBV5-1 and TRBJ2-5; matching of 5 bases hints at TRBD2 as the D gene. This receptor was taken from a woman aged 25 to 39 in good health. The CDR3 region: CASSSRTLPGETQYF. The bases are TGCGCCAGCAGCTCAAGGACTCTCCCTGGGGAGACCCAGTACTTC.